The 32 T cell receptor beta chains presented below share a single source sample, sequenced in a study of CD8 T cells in ankylosing spondylitis. TCRdb ran MiXCR on the 5' RACE reads and lists one entry per CDR3 protein. The sample comprises some 37,000 distinct CDR3 sequences, 4.5% to 6% of which are singletons, and approximately 12% rests with the top ten. Material for sequencing was blood, either unsorted or a sorted T cell fraction (not recorded which). These receptors were collected from a male donor with ankylosing spondylitis or in good health (not recorded which).

This clonotype was seen at least ten times. The rearrangement uses TRBV6-2 or TRBV6-3 and TRBJ2-2; tentatively, D is TRBD1 (6 bases). V was shortened by 4 bases and J by 5 bases, with 14 bases between the two germline ends. Germline V gene lookup returns CDR1 MNHEY and CDR2 SVGEGT. This CDR3 contains 15 residues. The CDR3 nucleotides are TGTGCCAGCAGTTTAGGGACACTAACTACCGGGGAGCTGTTTTTT. As protein: CASSLGTLTTGELFF.

This clonotype appeared many times. This chain connects TRBV6-1 to TRBJ1-5; D uncertain. V shed 3 bases and J shed 3 bases, with 9 bases lying between them. The CDR3 totals 14 residues. CDR1 and CDR2 (germline): MNHNS, SASEGT. The CDR3 is CASSEGLFNQPQHF. CDR3 in DNA: TGTGCCAGCAGTGAGGGTCTGTTCAATCAGCCCCAGCATTTT.

Many counts were recorded for this clonotype. The chain uses TRBV5-1 and TRBJ2-1; no clear D gene. Germline CDR1 is SGHRS and CDR2 is YFSETQ. The CDR3 runs to 14 residues. Trimming removed 1 base at V and 8 bases at J, with 13 bases between. This CDR3 is CASSLNALVDEQFF. In DNA, the CDR3 is TGCGCCAGCAGCTTGAATGCCCTAGTCGATGAGCAGTTCTTC.

This clonotype showed up many times. V and J are TRBV10-3 and TRBJ2-3; possible D gene TRBD2, 5 bases. This CDR3 region has 14 residues. Germline V gene sequence: CDR1 ENHRY, CDR2 SYGVKD. Trimming removed 8 bases from V and 7 bases from J, with 19 bases in between. CDR3 region: CAIREGSGGNTQYF. The DNA for the CDR3 is TGTGCCATCCGCGAGGGAAGTGGTGGGAATACGCAGTATTTT.

By share of the sample, this clonotype is medium-sized. The rearrangement links TRBV5-1 to TRBJ2-3, with D uncertain. The germline CDR1 and CDR2 sequences are SGHRS and YFSETQ. V lost 0 bases and J lost 2, with 7 bases in between. The CDR3 is 14 residues long. In DNA, the CDR3 is TGCGCCAGCAGCTTGGACAGAAACACAGATACGCAGTATTTT. Translation: CASSLDRNTDTQYF.

This clonotype was detected many times. The chain has TRBV4-1 and TRBJ2-1; D is ambiguous. In germline, CDR1 is MGHRA, CDR2 YSYEKL. Trimming took 1 base from V and 6 from J, leaving 16 bases between them. The CDR3 contains 16 residues. The CDR3 reads CASSQVVARVGNEQFF. The CDR3 nucleotides read TGCGCCAGCAGCCAAGTGGTCGCACGGGTGGGCAATGAGCAGTTCTTC.

In this sample, this clonotype turned up many times. This chain uses TRBV2 with TRBJ2-1; 10 bases align to TRBD1. This CDR3 region has 15 residues. The germline V gene encodes CDR1 SNHLY and CDR2 FYNNEI. The J segment lost 2 bases and the V segment lost 3 bases, leaving 1 base of the junction unmatched. This CDR3 reads CASSDGQGAYNEQFF. The DNA of the CDR3 is TGTGCCAGCAGTGATGGACAGGGGGCCTACAATGAGCAGTTCTTC.

This clonotype has ten or more counts. This chain uses TRBV15 with TRBJ2-7; D might be TRBD1 (5 bases). V lost 0 bases to trimming and J lost 2 bases, with 14 bases between them. The CDR3 loop spans 16 amino acids. Germline V gene lookup returns CDR1 LNHNV and CDR2 YYDKDF (reference sequence). CDR3 sequence: CATSRDPSGWTYEQYF. The CDR3 nucleotides read TGTGCCACCAGCAGAGACCCGTCAGGGTGGACCTACGAGCAGTACTTC.

This clonotype showed up many times. CDR3 protein: CASSRFGQPSNQPQHF. The CDR3 region has the DNA TGTGCCAGCAGCCGCTTTGGGCAGCCTAGCAATCAGCCCCAGCATTTT. This chain joins TRBV27 and TRBJ1-5; D unresolved. CDR1 is MNHEY and CDR2 is SMNVEV in the germline V gene (reference sequence). V gave up 6 bases and J gave up 0 bases, with 15 bases separating them. The CDR3 has 16 residues.

This clonotype was seen at least ten times. The chain carries TRBV3-1 and TRBJ2-1, with 7 bases that match TRBD1. The CDR3 has 16 residues. Trimming cost V 0 bases and J 2 bases; bases outside gene matches: 4. CDR1 is LGHDT and CDR2 is YNNKEL in the germline V gene (reference sequence). CDR3 region: CASSQDRGRTYNEQFF. For the CDR3, the DNA is TGTGCCAGCAGCCAAGATAGGGGGCGGACCTACAATGAGCAGTTCTTC.

The rearrangement uses TRBV29-1 and TRBJ2-3; 8 nucleotides line up with TRBD1. In germline, CDR1 is SQVTM, CDR2 ANQGSEA. V was pared by 1 base and J by 0 bases, with 0 bases of the junction left unmatched. CDR3 size: 14 residues. CDR3 DNA sequence: TGCAGCGTTGAAGGACAGGGGAGCACAGATACGCAGTATTTT. This sequence encodes CSVEGQGSTDTQYF.

This clonotype came up many times. The chain uses TRBV20-1 and TRBJ1-5; no definite D call. The CDR3 is 13 residues long. The germline V and J ends were trimmed by 2 bases and 3 bases, with 8 bases remaining between them. The germline V gene has CDR1 DFQATT and CDR2 SNEGSKA (reference sequence). The CDR3 spells CSARRGYNQPQHF. The CDR3 DNA reads as TGCAGTGCTAGACGGGGATACAATCAGCCCCAGCATTTT.

The sample holds many counts of this clonotype. This chain uses TRBV6-5 with TRBJ1-5, with a tentative D call TRBD1 (5 bases). CDR3 size: 14 residues. Looked up from germline, CDR1 is MNHEY and CDR2 is SVGAGI. The ends were cut back, 0 bases at V and 5 bases at J, with 8 bases in the middle. This CDR3 is CASSYSKGDQPQHF. CDR3 DNA sequence: TGTGCCAGCAGTTACTCGAAAGGGGATCAGCCCCAGCATTTT.

By share, this clonotype ranks as medium-sized. The CDR3 spells CASSMENGANVLTF. The CDR3 nucleotides read TGTGCCAGCAGCATGGAGAATGGGGCCAACGTCCTGACTTTC. This chain links TRBV7-6 with TRBJ2-6; D uncertain. Looked up from germline, CDR1 is SGHVS and CDR2 is FNYEAQ. The CDR3 runs 14 residues. V lost 5 bases, J lost 3 bases, and 8 bases lay in between.

At least ten counts were recorded for this clonotype. The rearrangement joins TRBV20-1 to TRBJ2-1, with TRBD2 matching over 8 bases. Germline CDR1 DFQATT, CDR2 SNEGSKA (reference sequence). V was pared by 1 base and J by 4 bases, with 9 bases of the junction left unmatched. The CDR3 covers 16 residues. CDR3 amino acids: CSARVVEAGGYNEQFF. CDR3 coding DNA: TGCAGTGCTAGAGTGGTCGAGGCGGGGGGATACAATGAGCAGTTCTTC.

This clonotype occurred many times. J is TRBJ2-1 and V is TRBV5-1; TRBD2 agrees at 7 bases. CDR1 is SGHRS and CDR2 is YFSETQ in the germline V gene. This CDR3 has 14 residues. Unmatched junction bases numbered 7, after V lost 2 bases and J lost 8 bases. This chain's CDR3 is CASSFGGSADEQFF. CDR3 in DNA: TGCGCCAGCAGCTTCGGCGGGAGCGCGGATGAGCAGTTCTTC.

The chain couples TRBV12-3 or TRBV12-4 to TRBJ2-1, with 13 bases that match TRBD2. The CDR3 runs 19 residues. CDR3 in DNA: TGTACCCGCAGGCCTTCGGGACTAGCGGGAACACCTTCCTACAATGAGCAGTTCTTC. Translated: CTRRPSGLAGTPSYNEQFF.

This clonotype occurred many times. For the CDR3, the DNA is TGTGCCAGCAGCTTAGAAGGGGGGTATGGTGGCTACACCTTC. It specifies CASSLEGGYGGYTF. This chain connects TRBV7-8 to TRBJ1-2; a weak D match, TRBD1 (6 bases). Per the germline V gene, CDR1 is SGHVS and CDR2 is FQNEAQ. This CDR3 has 14 amino acids. Trimming removed 1 base from V and 7 bases from J, with 13 bases in between.

This clonotype was recorded many times. The chain joins TRBV5-5 to TRBJ1-6; tentative D call: TRBD1 (6 bases). This CDR3 has 16 amino acids. Deletions cut 6 bases from V and 0 bases from J, with 13 bases between. Germline lookup yields CDR1 SGHKS and CDR2 YYEKEE (reference sequence). DNA for the CDR3: TGTGCCAGCACCCCCGGGGGCCTCTCCTATAATTCACCCCTCCACTTT. This encodes CASTPGGLSYNSPLHF. The complete variable domain, with remaining parts taken from reference TRBV5-5 and TRBJ1-6, reads DAGVTQSPTHLIKTRGQQVTLRCSPISGHKSVSWYQQVLGQGPQFIFQYYEKEERGRGNFPDRFSARQFPNYSSELNVNALLLGDSALYLCASTPGGLSYNSPLHFGNGTRLTVT.

In its sample, this clonotype was seen many times. This chain joins TRBV10-3 and TRBJ2-3; D perhaps matches TRBD2 (6 bases). V lost 10 bases and J lost 5, with 16 bases in between. The CDR3 runs to 13 residues. The germline V gene has CDR1 ENHRY and CDR2 SYGVKD. CDR3 coding DNA: TGTGCCACGGGGGTTAGGGGTCAAGATACGCAGTATTTT. Its protein is CATGVRGQDTQYF.

This clonotype was counted at least ten times. In nucleotides, the CDR3 is TGTGCCAGCAACCGGGGACCGAACACCGGGGAGCTGTTTTTT. It codes for CASNRGPNTGELFF. The V gene is TRBV6-2 or TRBV6-3, the J gene TRBJ2-2, with D tentatively TRBD1 or TRBD2 (5 bases each). Trimming left V 7 bases short and J 0 bases short, with 9 bases between. Germline values: CDR1 MNHEY, CDR2 SVGEGT. This CDR3 spans 14 amino acids.

This clonotype was seen repeatedly, ten times or more. The DNA of the CDR3 is TGCGCCAGCAGCTTCCAGGGACCCCGATACGAGCAGTACTTC. The encoded protein is CASSFQGPRYEQYF. The chain uses TRBV5-1 and TRBJ2-7; possibly TRBD1 or TRBD2 for D (5 bases each). Germline values: CDR1 SGHRS, CDR2 YFSETQ. The CDR3 length is 14 residues. V was pared by 2 bases and J by 4 bases, with 13 bases between.

This clonotype appeared many times. The chain recombines TRBV20-1 with TRBJ1-2; the D is unclear. This CDR3 region has 15 residues. CDR1 and CDR2 (germline): DFQATT, SNEGSKA (reference sequence). Trimming removed 5 bases from V and 1 base from J, with 17 bases in between. The CDR3 bases are TGCAGTGCTTCCCATGACCGTAGGTTTAACTATGGCTACACCTTC. Protein sequence: CSASHDRRFNYGYTF.

This chain connects TRBV11-2 to TRBJ2-2; possibly TRBD1 or TRBD2 for D (6 bases each). The CDR3 sequence is 15 residues long. Trimming left V 1 base short and J 5 bases short, with 11 bases between. Germline V gene lookup returns CDR1 SGHAT and CDR2 FQNNGV. CDR3 in amino acids: CASSLGRGGTGELFF. DNA of the CDR3: TGTGCCAGCAGCTTAGGAAGAGGGGGGACCGGGGAGCTGTTTTTT. Complete variable domain (other parts from reference TRBV11-2 and TRBJ2-2): EAGVAQSPRYKIIEKRQSVAFWCNPISGHATLYWYQQILGQGPKLLIQFQNNGVVDDSQLPKDRFSAERLKGVDSTLKIQPAKLEDSAVYLCASSLGRGGTGELFFGEGSRLTVL.

Many counts were recorded for this clonotype. The J gene is TRBJ2-6, the V gene TRBV19, with 8 positions matching TRBD1. Germline CDR1 is LNHDA and CDR2 is SQIVND (reference sequence). The CDR3 covers 17 residues. The CDR3 protein is CGTGQAFERAGANVLTF. The CDR3, as DNA: TGTGGGACGGGACAGGCTTTCGAAAGGGCTGGGGCCAACGTCCTGACTTTC.

Many counts were recorded for this clonotype. The chain couples TRBV9 to TRBJ1-6; D gene ambiguous. From germline, CDR1 is SGDLS and CDR2 YYNGEE. V was cut by 0 bases and J by 7 bases, with 8 bases left in between. The CDR3 has 14 amino acids. The CDR3 DNA reads TGTGCCAGCAGCGTAGTGGTGGAGAATTCACCCCTCCACTTT. Its protein is CASSVVVENSPLHF.

This clonotype was counted at least ten times. The chain combines TRBV20-1 with TRBJ2-3; possible D gene TRBD2, 6 bases. Germline CDR1 and CDR2: DFQATT and SNEGSKA (reference sequence). The V gene lost 6 bases and the J gene lost 4 bases, with 20 bases spanning the gap. The CDR3 runs to 15 residues. The CDR3 DNA sequence: TGCAGTGCCAGTTCAGGTACTAGCTCCGCAGATACGCAGTATTTT. Its protein is CSASSGTSSADTQYF.

The chain recombines TRBV12-3 or TRBV12-4 with TRBJ1-2; possible D gene TRBD1, 5 bases. There are 14 residues in the CDR3. The V end lost 3 bases, the J end lost 0 bases, and 8 bases lay between the germline ends. CDR3 protein: CASSLVGPNYGYTF. The DNA for the CDR3 is TGTGCCAGCAGTTTGGTGGGGCCTAACTATGGCTACACCTTC.

This clonotype was detected ten times or more. This chain links TRBV6-1 with TRBJ2-7; 7 nucleotides agree with TRBD1. V lost 2 bases, J lost 2 bases, and 0 bases stayed unmatched. There are 13 residues in the CDR3. CDR1 is MNHNS, CDR2 SASEGT, per germline. The CDR3 spells CASSERGPYEQYF. CDR3 in DNA: TGTGCCAGCAGTGAAAGGGGGCCCTACGAGCAGTACTTC.

This clonotype was seen repeatedly, ten times or more. The chain is built from TRBV10-3 and TRBJ1-2; D remains unclear. Germline V gene sequence: CDR1 ENHRY, CDR2 SYGVKD. CDR3 size: 12 residues. V lost 3 bases and J 5 bases, leaving 7 bases between the germline ends. CDR3 nucleotide sequence: TGTGCCATCAGTGATAGGTCGTATGGCTACACCTTC. Translation: CAISDRSYGYTF.

This clonotype was detected many times. The rearrangement links TRBV11-2 to TRBJ1-4; no clear D. The CDR3 is 19 amino acids. Per germline, CDR1 SGHAT and CDR2 FQNNGV. The V end was cut by 0 bases, the J end by 0 bases, with 17 bases between. The CDR3 DNA sequence: TGTGCCAGCAGCTTAGATCAGGAGAATGCAGCTACAACTAATGAAAAACTGTTTTTT. This encodes CASSLDQENAATTNEKLFF.

This clonotype was counted at least ten times. CDR3 DNA sequence: TGCAGCTCGGGTGGGGGGGCCTACGAGCAGTACTTC. This translates into CSSGGGAYEQYF. V is TRBV20-1 and J is TRBJ2-7, with TRBD2 matching over 7 bases. The germline V gene has CDR1 DFQATT and CDR2 SNEGSKA (reference sequence). This CDR3 region has 12 residues.